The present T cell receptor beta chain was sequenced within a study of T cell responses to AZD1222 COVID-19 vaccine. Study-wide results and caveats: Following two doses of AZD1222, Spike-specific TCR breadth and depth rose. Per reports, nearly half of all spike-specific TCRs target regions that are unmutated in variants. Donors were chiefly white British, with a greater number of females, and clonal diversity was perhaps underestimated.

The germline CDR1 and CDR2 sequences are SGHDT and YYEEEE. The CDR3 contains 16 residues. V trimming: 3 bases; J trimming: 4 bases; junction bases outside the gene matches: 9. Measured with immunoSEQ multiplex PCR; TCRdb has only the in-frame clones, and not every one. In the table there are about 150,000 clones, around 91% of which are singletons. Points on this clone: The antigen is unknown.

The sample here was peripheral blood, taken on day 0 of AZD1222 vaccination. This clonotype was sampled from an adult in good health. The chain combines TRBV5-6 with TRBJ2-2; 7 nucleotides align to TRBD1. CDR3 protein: CASSSVTGPRTGELFF. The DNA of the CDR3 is TGTGCCAGCAGCTCCGTGACAGGGCCGCGCACCGGGGAGCTGTTTTTT.